This entry features one TCR beta chain sequence. This sample is part of a study of blood T cell repertoires in COVID-19. Overall study: Collection of acute and convalescent COVID-19 samples took place in the United States, Italy and Spain. Sources were T cells, B-cell-depleted T cells, or PBMCs; the material itself was cDNA or gDNA.

Per the original methods: Nucleated cell number was recorded as an estimate derived from reference gene primer amplification. The protocol was immunoSEQ multiplex PCR, while the TCRdb copy is restricted to in-frame clones and leaves out a portion. The V and J calls and the clone size are those of that table, but D and trimming were determined from the DNA. The repertoire holds roughly 30,000 clones, with approximately 88% as singletons. This CDR3 contains 11 residues. Germline CDR1 is KGHSH and CDR2 is LQKENI. Trimming removed 6 bases at V and 6 bases at J, with 8 bases between. This sequence originates from a human donor in a cohort sampled during active COVID-19. Source material: peripheral blood. The rearrangement uses TRBV18 and TRBJ1-2, with unresolved D. This CDR3 is CASSPSDGYTF. CDR3 sequence (DNA): TGTGCCAGCTCTCCTTCAGATGGCTACACCTTC. Combining the CDR3 with reference TRBV18 and TRBJ1-2 gives the whole variable domain NAGVMQNPRHLVRRRGQEARLRCSPMKGHSHVYWYRQLPEEGLKFMVYLQKENIIDESGMPKERFSAEFPKEGPSILRIQQVVRGDSAAYFCASSPSDGYTFGSGTRLTVV.